Sequencing of this T cell receptor beta chain was carried out in a study of T cell responses to AZD1222 COVID-19 vaccine. Study-level background: Pooling was applied to second doses at about 4 or about 12 weeks.

General study points: Among vaccine-associated CD4 TCRs, coverage spanned spike, with dominance at 160-218 and 743-854. Repertoire collection took place solely once the T cell response had peaked. Reportedly, close to half of spike-specific TCRs are directed against unmutated variant regions.

As regards this clone: What it binds is not known.

The protocol was immunoSEQ multiplex PCR, while the TCRdb copy is restricted to in-frame clones and leaves out a portion. Here the sample spans some 85,000 clones, about 90% being singletons. The sequencing used peripheral blood, collected on day 0 of AZD1222 vaccination. The TCR comes from an adult in good health.

The chain's CDR3 is CATGGQNNEKLFF. CDR3 in DNA: TGTGCCACCGGGGGACAGAATAATGAAAAACTGTTTTTT. V is TRBV12-3 or TRBV12-4 and J is TRBJ1-4, with TRBD1 identical over 7 bases. This CDR3 has 13 amino acids. The ends lost 10 bases at V and 4 bases at J; junction bases unmatched: 6.